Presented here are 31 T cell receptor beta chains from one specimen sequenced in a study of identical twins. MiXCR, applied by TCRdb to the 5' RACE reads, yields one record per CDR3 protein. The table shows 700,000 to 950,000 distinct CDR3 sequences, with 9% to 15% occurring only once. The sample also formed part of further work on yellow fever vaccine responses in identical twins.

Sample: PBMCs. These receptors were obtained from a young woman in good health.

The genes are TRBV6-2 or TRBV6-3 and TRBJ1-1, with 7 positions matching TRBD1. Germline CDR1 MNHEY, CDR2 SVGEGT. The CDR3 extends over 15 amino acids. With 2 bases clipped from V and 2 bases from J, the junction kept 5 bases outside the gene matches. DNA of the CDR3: TGTGCCAGCAGTTACCCGAACAGGGGAAACACTGAAGCTTTCTTT. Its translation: CASSYPNRGNTEAFF.

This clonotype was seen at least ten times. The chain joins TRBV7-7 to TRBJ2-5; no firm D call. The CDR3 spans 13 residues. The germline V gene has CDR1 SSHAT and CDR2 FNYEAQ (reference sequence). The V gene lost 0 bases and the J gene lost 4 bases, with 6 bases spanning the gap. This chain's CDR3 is CASSLAGPETQYF. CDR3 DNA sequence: TGTGCCAGCAGCTTAGCTGGGCCAGAGACCCAGTACTTC. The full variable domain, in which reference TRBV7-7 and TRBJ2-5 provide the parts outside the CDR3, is GAGVSQSPRYKVTKRGQDVTLRCDPISSHATLYWYQQALGQGPEFLTYFNYEAQPDKSGLPSDRFSAERPEGSISTLTIQRTEQRDSAMYRCASSLAGPETQYFGPGTRLLVL.

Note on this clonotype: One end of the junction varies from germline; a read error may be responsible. Here the CDR3 DNA reads TGTGCCAGCTGTTTATCCGGGAGCCCCCGGTACGATGAGCAGTTCTTC. This translates into CASCLSGSPRYDEQFF. The chain uses TRBV12-3 or TRBV12-4 and TRBJ2-1; a possible D gene is TRBD2 (6 bases). The CDR3 covers 16 residues.

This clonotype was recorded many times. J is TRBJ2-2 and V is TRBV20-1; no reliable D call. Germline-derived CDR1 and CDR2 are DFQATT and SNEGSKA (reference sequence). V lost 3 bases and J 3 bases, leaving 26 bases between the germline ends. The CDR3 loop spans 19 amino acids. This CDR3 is CSASAAPSALKGYTGELFF. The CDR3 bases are TGCAGTGCTAGCGCGGCGCCGTCAGCTCTTAAAGGATACACCGGGGAGCTGTTTTTT.

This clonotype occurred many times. The CDR3 DNA reads TGCAGTGCGGTGGGACTATACAATGAGCAGTTCTTC. Residues: CSAVGLYNEQFF. The rearrangement uses TRBV20-1 and TRBJ2-1, with 7 bases identical to TRBD2. In germline, CDR1 is DFQATT, CDR2 SNEGSKA (reference sequence). Trimming at V came to 6 bases and at J to 4 bases, leaving 3 bases not matched to a gene. The CDR3 has 12 amino acids.

This CDR3 reads CSAPGPAYEQYF. CDR3 sequence (DNA): TGCAGTGCCCCGGGACCTGCCTACGAGCAGTACTTC. The rearrangement uses TRBV20-1 and TRBJ2-7, with D perhaps TRBD1 or TRBD2 (5 bases each). The CDR3 length is 12 residues. V was shortened by 6 bases and J by 2 bases, with 11 bases between the two germline ends. Germline V gene lookup returns CDR1 DFQATT and CDR2 SNEGSKA (reference sequence).

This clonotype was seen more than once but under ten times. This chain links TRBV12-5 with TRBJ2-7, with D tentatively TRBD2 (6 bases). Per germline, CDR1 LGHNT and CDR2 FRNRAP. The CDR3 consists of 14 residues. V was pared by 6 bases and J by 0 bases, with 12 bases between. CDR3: CASGRAGSSYEQYF. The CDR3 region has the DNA TGTGCTAGTGGCCGAGCGGGTTCCTCCTACGAGCAGTACTTC.

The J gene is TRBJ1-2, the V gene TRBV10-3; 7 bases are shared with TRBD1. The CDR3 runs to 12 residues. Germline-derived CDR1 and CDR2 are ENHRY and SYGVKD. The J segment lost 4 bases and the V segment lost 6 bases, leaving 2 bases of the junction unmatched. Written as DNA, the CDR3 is TGTGCCATCAGCGACAGGGTCTATGGCTACACCTTC. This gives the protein CAISDRVYGYTF.

In DNA, the CDR3 is TGTGCCAGCAGGGCGAGGACTAGCGGGAGCTTCGGGGAGCTGTTTTTT. Its translation: CASRARTSGSFGELFF. V and J are TRBV2 and TRBJ2-2, with 13 bases identical to TRBD2. The CDR3 sequence is 16 residues long. J lost 7 bases, V lost 6 bases, and 8 bases had no gene match. Germline V gene lookup returns CDR1 SNHLY and CDR2 FYNNEI.

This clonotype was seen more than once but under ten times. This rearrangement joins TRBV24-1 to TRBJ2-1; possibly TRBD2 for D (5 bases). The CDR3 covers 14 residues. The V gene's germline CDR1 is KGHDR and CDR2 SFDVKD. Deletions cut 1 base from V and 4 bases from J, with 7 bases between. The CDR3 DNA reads TGTGCCACCAGTGATTTTGGCGGGTACAATGAGCAGTTCTTC. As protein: CATSDFGGYNEQFF.

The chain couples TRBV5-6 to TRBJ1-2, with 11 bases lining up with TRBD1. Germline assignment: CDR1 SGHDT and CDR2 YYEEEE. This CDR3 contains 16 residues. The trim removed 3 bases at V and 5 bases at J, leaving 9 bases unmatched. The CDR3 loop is CASSWEGQGGLYGYTF. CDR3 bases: TGTGCCAGCAGCTGGGAGGGACAGGGGGGCCTATATGGCTACACCTTC.

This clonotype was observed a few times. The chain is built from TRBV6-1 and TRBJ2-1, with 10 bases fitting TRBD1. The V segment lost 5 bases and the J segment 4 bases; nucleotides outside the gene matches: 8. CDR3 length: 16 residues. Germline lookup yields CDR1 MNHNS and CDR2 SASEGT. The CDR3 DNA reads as TGTGCCAGCAGTCCAAACGCGGGACAGGGGTACAATGAGCAGTTCTTC. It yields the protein CASSPNAGQGYNEQFF.

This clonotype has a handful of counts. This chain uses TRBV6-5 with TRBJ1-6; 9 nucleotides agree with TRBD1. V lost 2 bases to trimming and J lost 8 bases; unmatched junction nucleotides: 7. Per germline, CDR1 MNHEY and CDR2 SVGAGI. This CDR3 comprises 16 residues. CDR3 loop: CASSYSGTGSYSPLHF. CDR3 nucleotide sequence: TGTGCCAGCAGTTACAGTGGGACAGGGTCGTATTCACCCCTCCACTTT.

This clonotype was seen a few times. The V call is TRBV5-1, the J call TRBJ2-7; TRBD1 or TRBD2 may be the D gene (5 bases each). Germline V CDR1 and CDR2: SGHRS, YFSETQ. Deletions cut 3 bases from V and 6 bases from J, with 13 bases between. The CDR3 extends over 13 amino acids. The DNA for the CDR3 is TGCGCCAGCAGCTCGGGACCCCCCCGCGAGCAGTACTTC. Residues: CASSSGPPREQYF.

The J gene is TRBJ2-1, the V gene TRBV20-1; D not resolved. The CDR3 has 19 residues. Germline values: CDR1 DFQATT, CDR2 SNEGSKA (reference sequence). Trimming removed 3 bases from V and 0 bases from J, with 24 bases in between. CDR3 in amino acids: CSARFWQAERISSYNEQFF. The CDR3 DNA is TGCAGTGCTAGGTTTTGGCAGGCCGAGCGAATAAGCTCCTACAATGAGCAGTTCTTC.

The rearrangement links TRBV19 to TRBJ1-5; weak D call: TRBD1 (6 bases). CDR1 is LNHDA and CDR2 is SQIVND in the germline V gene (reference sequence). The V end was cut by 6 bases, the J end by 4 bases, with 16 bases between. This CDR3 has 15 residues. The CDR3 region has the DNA TGTGCCAGTAGGAGTACAGGGTCTGGTAATCAGCCCCAGCATTTT. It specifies CASRSTGSGNQPQHF.

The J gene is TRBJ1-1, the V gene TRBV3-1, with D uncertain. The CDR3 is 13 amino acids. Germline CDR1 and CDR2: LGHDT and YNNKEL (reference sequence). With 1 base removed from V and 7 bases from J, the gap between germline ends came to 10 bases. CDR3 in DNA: TGTGCCAGCAGCCAAGTTAGTTCGAGTGAAGCTTTCTTT. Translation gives CASSQVSSSEAFF.

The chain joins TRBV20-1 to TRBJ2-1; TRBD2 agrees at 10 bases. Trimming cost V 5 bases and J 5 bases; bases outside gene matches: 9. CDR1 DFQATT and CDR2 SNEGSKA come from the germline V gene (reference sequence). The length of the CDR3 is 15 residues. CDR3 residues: CSADPLAGVDNEQFF. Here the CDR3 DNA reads TGCAGTGCTGATCCTCTAGCGGGAGTAGACAATGAGCAGTTCTTC.

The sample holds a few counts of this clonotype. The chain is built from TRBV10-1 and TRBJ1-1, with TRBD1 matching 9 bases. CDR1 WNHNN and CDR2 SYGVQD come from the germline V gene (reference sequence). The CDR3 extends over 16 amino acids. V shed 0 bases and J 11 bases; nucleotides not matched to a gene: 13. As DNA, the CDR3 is TGCGCCAGCAGTGAGTCCCCTTCACCGGGACAGGGAAGCGCTTTCTTT. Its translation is CASSESPSPGQGSAFF.

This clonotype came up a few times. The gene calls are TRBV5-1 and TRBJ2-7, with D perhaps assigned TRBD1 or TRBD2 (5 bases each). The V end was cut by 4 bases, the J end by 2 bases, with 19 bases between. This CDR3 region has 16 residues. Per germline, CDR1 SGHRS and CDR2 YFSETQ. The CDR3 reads CASSVRTGTTTYEQYF. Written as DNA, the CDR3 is TGCGCCAGCAGCGTGAGGACCGGGACCACCACCTACGAGCAGTACTTC. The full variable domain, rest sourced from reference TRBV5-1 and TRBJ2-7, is KAGVTQTPRYLIKTRGQQVTLSCSPISGHRSVSWYQQTPGQGLQFLFEYFSETQRNKGNFPGRFSGRQFSNSRSEMNVSTLELGDSALYLCASSVRTGTTTYEQYFGPGTRLTVT.

The CDR3: CAISDASGSSYEQYF. DNA of the CDR3: TGTGCCATCAGTGACGCTAGCGGGAGCTCCTACGAGCAGTACTTC. The V gene is TRBV10-3, the J gene TRBJ2-7, with TRBD2 identical over 10 bases. J gave up 0 bases and V 3 bases, and 2 bases lay outside the gene matches. CDR3 length: 15 residues. Per germline, CDR1 ENHRY and CDR2 SYGVKD.

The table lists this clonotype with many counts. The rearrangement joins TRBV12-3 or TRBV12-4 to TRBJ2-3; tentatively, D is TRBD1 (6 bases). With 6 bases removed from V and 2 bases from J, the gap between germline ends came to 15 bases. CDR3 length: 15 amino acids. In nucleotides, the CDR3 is TGTGCCAGCAGCTCACCGGGACAAAACACAGATACGCAGTATTTT. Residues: CASSSPGQNTDTQYF.

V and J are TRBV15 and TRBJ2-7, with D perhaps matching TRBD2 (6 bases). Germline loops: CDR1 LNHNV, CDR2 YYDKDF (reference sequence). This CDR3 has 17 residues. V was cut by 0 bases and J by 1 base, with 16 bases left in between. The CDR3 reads CATSRDRGSAVSYEQYF. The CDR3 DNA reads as TGTGCCACCAGCAGAGATCGGGGGAGTGCTGTGTCCTACGAGCAGTACTTC.

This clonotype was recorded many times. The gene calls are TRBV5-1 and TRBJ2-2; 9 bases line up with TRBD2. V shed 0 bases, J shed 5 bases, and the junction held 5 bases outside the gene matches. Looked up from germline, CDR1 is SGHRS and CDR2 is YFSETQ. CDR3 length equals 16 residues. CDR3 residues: CASSLAGLAETGELFF. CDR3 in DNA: TGCGCCAGCAGCTTGGCGGGACTAGCCGAGACCGGGGAGCTGTTTTTT.

CDR3 sequence (DNA): TGTGCCAGTAGACCCCCGGGGGCCTCCTACGAGCAGTACTTC. It yields the protein CASRPPGASYEQYF. V is TRBV19 and J is TRBJ2-7; either TRBD1 or TRBD2 may supply D (6 bases each). The CDR3 sequence is 14 residues long. Germline values: CDR1 LNHDA, CDR2 SQIVND (reference sequence). With 6 bases removed from V and 0 bases from J, the gap between germline ends came to 12 bases.

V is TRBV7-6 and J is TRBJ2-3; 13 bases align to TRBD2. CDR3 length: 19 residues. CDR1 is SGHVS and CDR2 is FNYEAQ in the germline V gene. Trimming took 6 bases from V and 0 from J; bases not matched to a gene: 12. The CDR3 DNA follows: TGTGCCAGCAGGCAACTAGCGGGAGGGCTTCTCTCAAGCACAGATACGCAGTATTTT. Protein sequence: CASRQLAGGLLSSTDTQYF.

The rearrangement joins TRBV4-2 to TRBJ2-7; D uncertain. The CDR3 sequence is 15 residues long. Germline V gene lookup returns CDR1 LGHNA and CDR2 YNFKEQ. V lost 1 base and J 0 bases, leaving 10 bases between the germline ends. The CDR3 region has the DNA TGTGCCAGCAGCCAAGGGGCAGAAGACTCCTACGAGCAGTACTTC. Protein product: CASSQGAEDSYEQYF.

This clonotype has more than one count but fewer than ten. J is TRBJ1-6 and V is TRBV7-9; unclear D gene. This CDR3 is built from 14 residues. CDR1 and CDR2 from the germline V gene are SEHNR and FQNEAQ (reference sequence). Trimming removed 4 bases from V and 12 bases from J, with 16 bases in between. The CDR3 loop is CASSSTESRVPLHF. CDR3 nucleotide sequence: TGTGCCAGCAGCTCCACCGAATCGAGGGTACCCCTCCACTTT.

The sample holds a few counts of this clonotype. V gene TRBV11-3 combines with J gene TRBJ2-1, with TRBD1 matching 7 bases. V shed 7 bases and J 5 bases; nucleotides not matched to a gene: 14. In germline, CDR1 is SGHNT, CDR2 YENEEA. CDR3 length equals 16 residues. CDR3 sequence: CASNRQGWGFNNEQFF. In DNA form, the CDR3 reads TGTGCCAGCAACCGACAGGGTTGGGGGTTTAACAATGAGCAGTTCTTC. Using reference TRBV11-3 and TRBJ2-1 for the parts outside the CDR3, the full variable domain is EAGVVQSPRYKIIEKKQPVAFWCNPISGHNTLYWYLQNLGQGPELLIRYENEEAVDDSQLPKDRFSAERLKGVDSTLKIQPAELGDSAVYLCASNRQGWGFNNEQFFGPGTRLTVL.

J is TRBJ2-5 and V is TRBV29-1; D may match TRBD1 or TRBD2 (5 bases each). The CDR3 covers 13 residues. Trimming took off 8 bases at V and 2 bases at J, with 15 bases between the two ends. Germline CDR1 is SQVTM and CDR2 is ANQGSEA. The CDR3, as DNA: TGCAGCTTTACGCTGGGGGTGCAAGAGACCCAGTACTTC. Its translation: CSFTLGVQETQYF.

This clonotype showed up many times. CDR3 bases: TGTGCCAGCAGTTACAGCCCCACGGAGCAGTTCTTC. It codes for CASSYSPTEQFF. The gene calls are TRBV6-5 and TRBJ2-1, with no clear D. Germline V gives CDR1 MNHEY, CDR2 SVGAGI. CDR3 length: 12 residues. Trimming removed 2 bases at V and 10 bases at J, with 9 bases between.